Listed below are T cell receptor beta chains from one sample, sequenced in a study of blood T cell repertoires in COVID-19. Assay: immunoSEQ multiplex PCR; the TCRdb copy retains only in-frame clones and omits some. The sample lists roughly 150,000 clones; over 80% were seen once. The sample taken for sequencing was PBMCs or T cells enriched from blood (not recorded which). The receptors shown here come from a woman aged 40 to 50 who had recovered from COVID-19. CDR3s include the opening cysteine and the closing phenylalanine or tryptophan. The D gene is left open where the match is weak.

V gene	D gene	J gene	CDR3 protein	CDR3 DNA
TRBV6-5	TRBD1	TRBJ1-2	CASTRGTGNGYTF	TGTGCCAGCACCCGAGGGACAGGGAATGGCTACACCTTC
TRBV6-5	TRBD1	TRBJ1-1	CASSRGTGISLEAFF	TGTGCCAGCAGCCGTGGGACAGGGATTTCCCTAGAAGCTTTCTTT
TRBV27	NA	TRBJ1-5	CASSPAGARQPQHF	TGTGCCAGCAGTCCGGCGGGGGCGCGGCAGCCCCAGCATTTT
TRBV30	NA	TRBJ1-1	CAWSVTGTEAFF	TGTGCCTGGAGTGTAACGGGCACTGAAGCTTTCTTT
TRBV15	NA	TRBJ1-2	CATSSSREGYGYTF	TGTGCCACCAGCAGTTCCAGGGAGGGCTATGGCTACACCTTC
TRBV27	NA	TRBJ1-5	CASSPLIYGPNQPQHF	TGTGCCAGCAGCCCCTTGATCTATGGGCCCAATCAGCCCCAGCATTTT
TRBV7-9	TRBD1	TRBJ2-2	CASKGRDRATGELFF	TGTGCCAGCAAAGGCAGGGACAGGGCCACCGGGGAGCTGTTTTTT
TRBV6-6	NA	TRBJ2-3	CASNGRASGTDTQYF	TGTGCCAGCAACGGACGGGCTAGCGGCACAGATACGCAGTATTTT
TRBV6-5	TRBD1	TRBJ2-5	CASPSDRVLRETQYF	TGTGCCAGCCCCTCGGACAGGGTTCTTCGAGAGACCCAGTACTTC
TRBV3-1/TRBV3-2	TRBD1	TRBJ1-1	CASSPGQGITEAFF	TGTGCCAGCAGCCCCGGACAGGGCATCACTGAAGCTTTCTTT
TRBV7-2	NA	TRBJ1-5	CASSLGSRTGPSNQPQHF	TGTGCCAGCAGCTTAGGGTCCCGTACAGGGCCAAGCAATCAGCCCCAGCATTTT